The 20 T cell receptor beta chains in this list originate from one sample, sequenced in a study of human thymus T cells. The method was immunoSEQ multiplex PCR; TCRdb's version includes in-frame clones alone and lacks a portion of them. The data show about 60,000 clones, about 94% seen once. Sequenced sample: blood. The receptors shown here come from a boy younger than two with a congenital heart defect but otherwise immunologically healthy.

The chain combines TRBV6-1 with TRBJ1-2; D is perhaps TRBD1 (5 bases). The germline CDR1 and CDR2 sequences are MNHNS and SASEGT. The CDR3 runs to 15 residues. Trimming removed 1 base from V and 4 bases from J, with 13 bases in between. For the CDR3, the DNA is TGTGCCAGCAGTGAAGACCAGGTGAGGGGCTATGGCTACACCTTC. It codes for CASSEDQVRGYGYTF.

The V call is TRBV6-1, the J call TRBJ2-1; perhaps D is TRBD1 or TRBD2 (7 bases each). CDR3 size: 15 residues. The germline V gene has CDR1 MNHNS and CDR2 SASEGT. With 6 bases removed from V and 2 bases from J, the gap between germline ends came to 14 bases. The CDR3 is CASSPGGVTYNEQFF. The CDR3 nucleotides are TGTGCCAGCAGCCCAGGGGGGGTGACCTACAATGAGCAGTTCTTC.

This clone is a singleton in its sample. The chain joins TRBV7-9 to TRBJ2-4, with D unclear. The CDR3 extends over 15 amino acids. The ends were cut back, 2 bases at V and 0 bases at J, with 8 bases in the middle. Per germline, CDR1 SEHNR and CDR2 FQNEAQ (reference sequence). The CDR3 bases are TGTGCCAGCAGCTTATTCCGACTAGCCAAAAACATTCAGTACTTC. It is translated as CASSLFRLAKNIQYF.

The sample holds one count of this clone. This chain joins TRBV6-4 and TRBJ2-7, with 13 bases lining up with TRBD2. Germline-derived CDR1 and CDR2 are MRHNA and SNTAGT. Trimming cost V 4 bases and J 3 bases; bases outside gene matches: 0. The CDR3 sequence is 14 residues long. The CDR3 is CASSGTSGSYEQYF. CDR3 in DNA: TGTGCCAGCAGTGGGACTAGCGGGAGCTACGAGCAGTACTTC.

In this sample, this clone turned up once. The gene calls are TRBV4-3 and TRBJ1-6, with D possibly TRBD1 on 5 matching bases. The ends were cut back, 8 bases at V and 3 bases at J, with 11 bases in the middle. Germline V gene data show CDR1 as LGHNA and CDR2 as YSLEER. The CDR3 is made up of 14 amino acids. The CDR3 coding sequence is TGCGCCAGCGCAAAACAGGACTATAATTCACCCCTCCACTTT. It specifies CASAKQDYNSPLHF.

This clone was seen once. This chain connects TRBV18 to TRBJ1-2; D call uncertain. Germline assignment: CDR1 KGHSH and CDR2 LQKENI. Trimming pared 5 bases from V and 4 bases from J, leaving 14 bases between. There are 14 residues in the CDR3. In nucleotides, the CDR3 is TGTGCCAGCTCATCCCCCGAACAGAGCTATGGCTACACCTTC. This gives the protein CASSSPEQSYGYTF.

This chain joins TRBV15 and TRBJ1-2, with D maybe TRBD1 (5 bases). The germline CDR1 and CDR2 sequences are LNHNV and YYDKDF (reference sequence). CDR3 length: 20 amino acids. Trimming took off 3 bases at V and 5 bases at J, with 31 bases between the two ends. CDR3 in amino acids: CATSSLRDKGSIAYPYGYTF. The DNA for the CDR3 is TGTGCCACCAGCAGCTTAAGAGATAAGGGGTCTATCGCGTATCCGTATGGCTACACCTTC.

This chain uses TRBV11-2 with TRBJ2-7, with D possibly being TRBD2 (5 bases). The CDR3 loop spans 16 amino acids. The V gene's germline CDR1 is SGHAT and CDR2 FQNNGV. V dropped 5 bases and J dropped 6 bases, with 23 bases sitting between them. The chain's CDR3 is CASSQVPLLGRGEQYF. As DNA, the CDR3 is TGTGCCAGCAGCCAAGTGCCCCTACTAGGCCGGGGCGAGCAGTACTTC.

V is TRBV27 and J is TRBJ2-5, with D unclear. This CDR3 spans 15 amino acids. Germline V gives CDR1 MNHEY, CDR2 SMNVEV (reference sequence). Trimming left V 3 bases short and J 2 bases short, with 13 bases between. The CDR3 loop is CASSFYYSRQETQYF. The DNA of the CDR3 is TGTGCCAGCAGTTTCTACTATAGCCGGCAAGAGACCCAGTACTTC.

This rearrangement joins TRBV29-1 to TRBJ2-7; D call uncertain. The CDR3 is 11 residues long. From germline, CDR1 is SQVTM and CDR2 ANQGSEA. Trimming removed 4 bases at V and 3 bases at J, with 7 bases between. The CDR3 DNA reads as TGCAGCGTTGTGGTGAACTACGAGCAGTACTTC. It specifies CSVVVNYEQYF.

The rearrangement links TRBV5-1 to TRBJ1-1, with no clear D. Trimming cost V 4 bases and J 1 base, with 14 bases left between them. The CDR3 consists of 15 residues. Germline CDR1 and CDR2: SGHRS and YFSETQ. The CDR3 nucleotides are TGCGCCAGCAGCCCTGTTGTCAGAGAGAACACTGAAGCTTTCTTT. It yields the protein CASSPVVRENTEAFF. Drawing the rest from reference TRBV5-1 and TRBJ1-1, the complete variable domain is KAGVTQTPRYLIKTRGQQVTLSCSPISGHRSVSWYQQTPGQGLQFLFEYFSETQRNKGNFPGRFSGRQFSNSRSEMNVSTLELGDSALYLCASSPVVRENTEAFFGQGTRLTVV.

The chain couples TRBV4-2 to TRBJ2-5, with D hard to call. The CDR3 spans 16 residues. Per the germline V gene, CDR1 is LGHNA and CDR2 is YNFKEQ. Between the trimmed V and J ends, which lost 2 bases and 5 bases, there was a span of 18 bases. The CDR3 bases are TGTGCCAGCAGCCAATATGCCTCACGGCAGGCGGAGACCCAGTACTTC. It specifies CASSQYASRQAETQYF.

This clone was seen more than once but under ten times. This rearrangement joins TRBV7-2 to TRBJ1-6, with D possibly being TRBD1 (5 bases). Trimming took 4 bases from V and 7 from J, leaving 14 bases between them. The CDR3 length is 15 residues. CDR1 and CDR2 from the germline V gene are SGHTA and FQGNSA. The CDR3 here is CASSSRGTANSPLHF. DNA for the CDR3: TGTGCCAGCAGCTCACGTGGGACTGCAAATTCACCCCTCCACTTT.

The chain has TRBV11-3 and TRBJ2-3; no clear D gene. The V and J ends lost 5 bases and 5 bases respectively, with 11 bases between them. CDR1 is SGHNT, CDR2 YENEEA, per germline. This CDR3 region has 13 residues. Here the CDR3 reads CASSSKGGDTQYF. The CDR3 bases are TGTGCCAGCAGCAGTAAGGGTGGAGATACGCAGTATTTT.

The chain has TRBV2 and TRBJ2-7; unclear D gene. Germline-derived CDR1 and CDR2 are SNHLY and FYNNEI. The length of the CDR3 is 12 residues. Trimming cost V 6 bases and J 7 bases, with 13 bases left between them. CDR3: CASSLRPGEQYF. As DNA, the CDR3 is TGTGCCAGCAGCCTCAGACCAGGAGAGCAGTACTTC.

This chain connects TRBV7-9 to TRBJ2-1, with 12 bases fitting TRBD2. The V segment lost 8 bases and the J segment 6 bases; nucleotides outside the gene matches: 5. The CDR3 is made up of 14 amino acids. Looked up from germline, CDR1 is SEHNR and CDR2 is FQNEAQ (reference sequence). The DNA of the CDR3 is TGTGCCAGCCAGACTAGCGGGGGACCCAATGAGCAGTTCTTC. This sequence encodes CASQTSGGPNEQFF.

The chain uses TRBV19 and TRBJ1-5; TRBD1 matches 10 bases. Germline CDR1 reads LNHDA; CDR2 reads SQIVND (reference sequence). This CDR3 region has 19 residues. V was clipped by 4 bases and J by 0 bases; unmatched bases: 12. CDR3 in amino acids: CASSTPFWDRGNSNQPQHF. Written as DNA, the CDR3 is TGTGCCAGTAGTACCCCGTTTTGGGACAGGGGAAATAGCAATCAGCCCCAGCATTTT. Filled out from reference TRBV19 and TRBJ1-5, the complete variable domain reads DGGITQSPKYLFRKEGQNVTLSCEQNLNHDAMYWYRQDPGQGLRLIYYSQIVNDFQKGDIAEGYSVSREKKESFPLTVTSAQKNPTAFYLCASSTPFWDRGNSNQPQHFGDGTRLSIL.

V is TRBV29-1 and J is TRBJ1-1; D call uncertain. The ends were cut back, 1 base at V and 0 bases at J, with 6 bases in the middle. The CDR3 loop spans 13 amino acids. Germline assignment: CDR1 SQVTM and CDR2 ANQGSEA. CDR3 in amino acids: CSVEGQLNTEAFF. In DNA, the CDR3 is TGCAGCGTTGAAGGCCAGCTGAACACTGAAGCTTTCTTT.

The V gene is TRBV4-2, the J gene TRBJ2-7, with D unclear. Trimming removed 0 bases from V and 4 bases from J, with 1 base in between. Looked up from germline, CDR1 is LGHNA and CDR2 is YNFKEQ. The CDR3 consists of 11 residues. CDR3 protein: CASSQDYEQYF. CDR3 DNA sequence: TGTGCCAGCAGCCAAGATTACGAGCAGTACTTC.

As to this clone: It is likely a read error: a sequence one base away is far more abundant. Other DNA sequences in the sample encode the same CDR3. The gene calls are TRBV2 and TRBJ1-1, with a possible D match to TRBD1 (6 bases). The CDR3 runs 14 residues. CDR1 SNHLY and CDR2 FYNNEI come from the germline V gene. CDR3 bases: TGTGCCAGTAGTGAGTTACAGGGGAACACTGAAGCTTTCTTT. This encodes CASSELQGNTEAFF.